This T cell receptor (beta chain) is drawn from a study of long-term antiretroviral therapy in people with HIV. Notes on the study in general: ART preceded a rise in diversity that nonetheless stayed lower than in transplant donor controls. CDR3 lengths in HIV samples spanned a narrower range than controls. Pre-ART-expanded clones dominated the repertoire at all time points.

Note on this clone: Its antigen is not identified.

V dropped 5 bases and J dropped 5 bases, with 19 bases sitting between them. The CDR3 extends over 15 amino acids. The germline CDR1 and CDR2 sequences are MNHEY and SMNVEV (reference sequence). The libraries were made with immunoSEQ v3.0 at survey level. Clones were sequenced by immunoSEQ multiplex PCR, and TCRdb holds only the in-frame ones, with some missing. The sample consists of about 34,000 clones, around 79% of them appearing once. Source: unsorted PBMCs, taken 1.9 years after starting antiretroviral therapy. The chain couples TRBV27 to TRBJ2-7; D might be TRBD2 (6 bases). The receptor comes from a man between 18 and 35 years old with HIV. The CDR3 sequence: CASSTPGGGYHEQYF. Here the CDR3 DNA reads TGTGCCAGCAGTACCCCCGGCGGAGGGTACCACGAGCAGTACTTC.